Here is one TCR beta chain with its context. Its antigen is unknown. TCRdb's table, derived via immunoSEQ multiplex PCR, lists solely in-frame clones and lacks some. Here the sample spans 20,000 to 30,000 clones, roughly three quarters being singletons. The data derive from a study of OX40 agonist ivuxolimab in advanced cancers. Background on the study: Participants could have had prior anti-PD-1, anti-PD-L1 or anti-CTLA-4 therapy, and less than 45% had some. Findings and limits, study-wide: The authors did not determine the antigen specificity of the expanded peripheral T cells.

The CDR3 runs 14 residues. Germline V gene lookup returns CDR1 SGHNT and CDR2 YYREEE (reference sequence). V was trimmed by 0 bases and J by 5 bases, leaving 10 bases between them. This material consisted of CD4+ or CD8+ T cells sorted from blood, taken in a trial of the OX40 agonist ivuxolimab. The TCR was taken from an adult with an advanced solid tumor such as melanoma, head and neck, liver or kidney cancer. The chain employs TRBV5-4 and TRBJ2-3; D possibly uses TRBD1 or TRBD2 (5 bases each). The CDR3 sequence is CASSLAQRGDTQYF. The CDR3 bases are TGTGCCAGCAGCTTGGCCCAGAGGGGAGATACGCAGTATTTT.